Here is one TCR beta chain with its context. It was with a sample-barcoded 5' primer and a J-beta primer mix that a second PCR of about 7 to 12 cycles was run. Via MiXCR, TCRdb re-called the 5' RACE reads, giving one row per CDR3 protein. The top ten hold approximately 4.1% of the sample, which has 1,500,000 or so distinct CDR3 sequences, about 42% seen once. The germline gives CDR1 SGHVS, CDR2 FNYEAQ. The CDR3 is made up of 18 amino acids. This sample was taken from a study of blood T cells in healthy people across ages. The genes are TRBV7-6 and TRBJ2-4; the match to TRBD2 covers 10 bases. Gene TRBJ2-7 matches the end of the DNA better, so the J call may be wrong. The source is a woman under 30 in good health. The sequenced material came from blood. The CDR3 sequence: CASSLPRAGGPNQYEQYF. The CDR3 DNA sequence: TGTGCCAGCAGCTTACCCCGAGCGGGAGGGCCAAATCAGTACGAGCAGTACTTC.